The entry below gives a single TCR beta chain sequence along with its context. This clonotype was observed a handful of times. Its antigen is currently not known. There are no base qualities to consult, and no much larger clone falls within one base. The junction carries 14 bases between V and J, which are trimmed by 1 base and 8 bases respectively. From the germline V gene (reference sequence), CDR1 is LNHNV and CDR2 is YYDKDF. From cysteine to phenylalanine, the CDR3 is 14 amino acids long. CDR3 DNA only is kept here, 42 bases in frame from base 1. The reads were generated on an Illumina HiSeq 2500. Quantitative 5'-RACE with molecular barcodes was used to prepare TCR beta libraries. For the original study's pipeline: To identify disease-linked TCR variants, a new computational method was used, one built on a probabilistic model of VDJ rearrangement. In-frame beta chains were kept once TCRdb had trimmed the public reads at Q25 with fastp and called clones with MiXCR. Identical CDR3 protein sequences are pooled into one entry, listed with their most common genes and DNA. These V and J calls derive from TCRdb rather than the authors' analysis. This sample gives about 300,000 distinct CDR3 sequences in total; less than 25% of them show up just once. Together, the top ten hold 3.5% of the sample.

The data derive from a study of CD8 T cells in ankylosing spondylitis listed by TCRdb under 2017. About the investigation overall: T cell receptor beta repertoires were profiled in healthy donors and ankylosing spondylitis patients so that disease-linked TCR variants could be found. The full study cohort comprised around 23 ankylosing spondylitis patients and approximately 100 healthy donors. Peripheral blood samples were taken, and synovial fluid was additionally collected from ankylosing spondylitis patients. General conclusions and limits of the study: A TCR beta motif of about 8 highly homologous amino acid variants appeared characteristic of blood from ankylosing spondylitis patients. In peripheral blood, the disease-linked clones were found at relatively low frequencies and had a CD8+ phenotype. Some motif variants were previously reported in synovial fluid and blood of reactive arthritis patients, suggesting common disease-initiation mechanisms. Significant enrichment of the disease-linked clones was reported in matched synovial fluid samples from ankylosing spondylitis patients.

The rearranged segments are TRBV15 and TRBJ1-1; no D gene call is confident. Material: blood, either unsorted or a sorted T cell fraction (not recorded which). This sequence originates from a female donor with ankylosing spondylitis or in good health (not recorded which). For the CDR3, the sequence is CATSRVSGGREAFF. Read as DNA, the sequence is TGTGCCACCAGCAGAGTTTCGGGAGGGAGGGAAGCTTTCTTT. Joined to the reference TRBV15 and TRBJ1-1 proteins, this CDR3 gives the full variable domain: DAMVIQNPRYQVTQFGKPVTLSCSQTLNHNVMYWYQQKSSQAPKLLFHYYDKDFNNEADTPDNFQSRRPNTSFCFLDIRSPGLGDTAMYLCATSRVSGGREAFFGQGTRLTVV.